This T cell receptor (beta chain) was identified during a study of cytomegalovirus exposure and HLA in healthy donors. The V end was cut by 8 bases, the J end by 2 bases, with 13 bases between. Germline V gene sequence: CDR1 LNHDA, CDR2 SQIVND (reference sequence). The CDR3 spans 14 residues. Both 60 Vbeta primers and 13 Jbeta primers went into the PCR. TCRdb keeps only in-frame clones here, not all; method: immunoSEQ multiplex PCR. The table lists over 50,000 clones, around 62% of them singletons. The source of this sequence is a man in his forties in good health and CMV-seropositive. This rearrangement joins TRBV19 to TRBJ1-5, with D unresolved. The sequencing input was PBMCs. The CDR3 sequence is CASRSRTGNQPQHF. The CDR3 DNA reads as TGTGCCAGTCGGTCGCGAACGGGCAATCAGCCCCAGCATTTT.